Given below is one T cell receptor beta chain in context. These data come from a study of blood T cell repertoires in COVID-19. Study-wide background: The analysed material was cDNA or gDNA that came from T cells, B-cell-depleted T cells, or PBMCs.

Profiled with immunoSEQ multiplex PCR; TCRdb holds only in-frame clones, not every one. The table includes roughly 100,000 clones, around 92% detected once. The germline CDR1 and CDR2 sequences are SGHNT and YYREEE (reference sequence). The CDR3 length is 14 residues. Trimming left V 0 bases short and J 4 bases short, with 11 bases between. Input material: peripheral blood. The chain has TRBV5-4 and TRBJ2-7; D perhaps matches TRBD2 (7 bases). The receptor comes from a man aged 18 to 29 with acute or convalescent COVID-19. The CDR3 DNA follows: TGTGCCAGCAGCTTGGGGGGGGGCCTTTACGAGCAGTACTTC. Its translation: CASSLGGGLYEQYF.